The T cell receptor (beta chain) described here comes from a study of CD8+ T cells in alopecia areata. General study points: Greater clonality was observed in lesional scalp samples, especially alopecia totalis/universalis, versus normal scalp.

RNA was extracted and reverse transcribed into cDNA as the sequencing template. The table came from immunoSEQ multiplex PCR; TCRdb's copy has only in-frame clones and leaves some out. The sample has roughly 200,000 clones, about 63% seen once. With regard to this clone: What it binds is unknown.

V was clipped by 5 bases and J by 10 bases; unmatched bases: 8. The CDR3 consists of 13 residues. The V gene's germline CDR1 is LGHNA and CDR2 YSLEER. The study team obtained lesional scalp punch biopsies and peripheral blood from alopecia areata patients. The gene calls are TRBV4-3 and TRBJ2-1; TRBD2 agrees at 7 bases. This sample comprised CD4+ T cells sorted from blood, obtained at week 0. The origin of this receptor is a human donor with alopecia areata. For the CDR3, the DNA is TGCGCCAGCAGCGGACTAGGCTCAGGGGAGCAGTTCTTC. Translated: CASSGLGSGEQFF.